These T cell receptor beta chains were read from a single sample in a study of cytomegalovirus exposure and HLA in healthy donors. TCRdb's table, derived via immunoSEQ multiplex PCR, lists solely in-frame clones and lacks some. In the table there are 150,000 to 200,000 clones, roughly 80% of which are singletons. Sample: PBMCs. These receptors were collected from a man aged 25-40 years in good health and CMV-seronegative. The CDR3 runs from the conserved cysteine through the conserved F or W. Each record gives: J gene, V gene, clone size, D gene, CDR3 protein, CDR3 DNA. The D gene is left open where the match is weak. Not every row has a clone size; where given, it reads once, few, many or a size class.

j_call: TRBJ2-1; v_call: TRBV30; clone_size: .; d_call: TRBD2; cdr3_aa: CAWSGTSYNEQFF; cdr3_nt: TGTGCCTGGAGTGGGACTAGCTACAATGAGCAGTTCTTC
j_call: TRBJ2-1; v_call: TRBV11-2; clone_size: .; d_call: .; cdr3_aa: CASSLSSSYNEQFF; cdr3_nt: TGTGCCAGCAGCTTAAGTAGCTCCTACAATGAGCAGTTCTTC
j_call: TRBJ2-7; v_call: TRBV27; clone_size: .; d_call: .; cdr3_aa: CASSTRRSSYEQYF; cdr3_nt: TGTGCCAGCAGCACTCGGCGGAGCTCCTACGAGCAGTACTTC
j_call: TRBJ2-7; v_call: TRBV5-1; clone_size: .; d_call: TRBD1; cdr3_aa: CASTGTGSSYEQYF; cdr3_nt: TGCGCCAGCACAGGGACAGGGTCTTCCTACGAGCAGTACTTC
j_call: TRBJ2-3; v_call: TRBV2; clone_size: few; d_call: .; cdr3_aa: CASSETRFTDTQYF; cdr3_nt: TGTGCCAGCAGTGAAACGCGGTTCACAGATACGCAGTATTTT
j_call: TRBJ1-3; v_call: TRBV11-2; clone_size: .; d_call: .; cdr3_aa: CASSLGQLYSGNTIYF; cdr3_nt: TGTGCCAGCAGCTTAGGTCAGTTATACAGCGGAAACACCATATATTTT
j_call: TRBJ2-3; v_call: TRBV7-3; clone_size: .; d_call: .; cdr3_aa: CASSPRLGIDTQYF; cdr3_nt: TGTGCCAGCAGCCCCCGGCTAGGAATCGATACGCAGTATTTT
j_call: TRBJ1-5; v_call: TRBV6-5; clone_size: .; d_call: TRBD1; cdr3_aa: CASRTGGSGSQPQHF; cdr3_nt: TGTGCCAGCAGGACAGGGGGCTCGGGCAGTCAGCCCCAGCATTTT
j_call: TRBJ1-1; v_call: TRBV30; clone_size: .; d_call: .; cdr3_aa: CASLLQGEAFF; cdr3_nt: TGTGCCTCCTTACTCCAGGGAGAAGCTTTCTTT
j_call: TRBJ2-2; v_call: TRBV7-9; clone_size: once; d_call: .; cdr3_aa: CASSGDRNTGELFF; cdr3_nt: TGTGCCAGCAGCGGCGACAGGAACACCGGGGAGCTGTTTTTT
j_call: TRBJ1-5; v_call: TRBV27; clone_size: once; d_call: TRBD1; cdr3_aa: CASSPGQGSIQPQHF; cdr3_nt: TGTGCCAGCAGTCCCGGACAGGGGAGTATTCAGCCCCAGCATTTT
j_call: TRBJ2-7; v_call: TRBV11-1; clone_size: .; d_call: TRBD2; cdr3_aa: CASSSKLAGDEQYF; cdr3_nt: TGTGCCAGCAGCTCAAAGCTAGCGGGAGACGAGCAGTACTTC
j_call: TRBJ2-3; v_call: TRBV30; clone_size: .; d_call: TRBD1; cdr3_aa: CAWSVGDSKTDTQYF; cdr3_nt: TGTGCCTGGAGTGTAGGGGACAGTAAAACAGATACGCAGTATTTT
j_call: TRBJ2-3; v_call: TRBV5-1; clone_size: .; d_call: .; cdr3_aa: CASSLAEWSRTDTQYF; cdr3_nt: TGCGCCAGCAGCTTGGCCGAGTGGAGCCGCACAGATACGCAGTATTTT
j_call: TRBJ1-4; v_call: TRBV4-3; clone_size: few; d_call: TRBD1; cdr3_aa: CASSYRGGFGEKLFF; cdr3_nt: TGCGCCAGCAGCTACAGGGGAGGCTTCGGCGAAAAACTGTTTTTT
j_call: TRBJ2-2; v_call: TRBV19; clone_size: .; d_call: .; cdr3_aa: CATCRAGWTGELFF; cdr3_nt: TGTGCCACCTGTCGTGCGGGATGGACCGGGGAGCTGTTTTTT
j_call: TRBJ2-7; v_call: TRBV30; clone_size: once; d_call: TRBD2; cdr3_aa: CAWSPLVGLGVYEQYF; cdr3_nt: TGTGCCTGGAGTCCACTTGTGGGACTAGGGGTCTACGAGCAGTACTTC
j_call: TRBJ2-7; v_call: TRBV7-2; clone_size: .; d_call: .; cdr3_aa: CASSFLGGEASYEQYF; cdr3_nt: TGTGCCAGCAGCTTCCTAGGGGGGGAGGCCTCCTACGAGCAGTACTTC
j_call: TRBJ1-1; v_call: TRBV27; clone_size: .; d_call: .; cdr3_aa: CASSLTGKGNTEAFF; cdr3_nt: TGTGCCAGCAGCCTAACAGGGAAGGGGAACACTGAAGCTTTCTTT
j_call: TRBJ2-5; v_call: TRBV5-4; clone_size: .; d_call: .; cdr3_aa: CASSLGGGGGETQYF; cdr3_nt: TGTGCCAGCAGCTTGGGAGGGGGAGGGGGAGAGACCCAGTACTTC
j_call: TRBJ2-5; v_call: TRBV9; clone_size: .; d_call: TRBD1; cdr3_aa: CASSVATGVIQETQYF; cdr3_nt: TGTGCCAGCAGCGTAGCTACAGGGGTTATTCAAGAGACCCAGTACTTC
j_call: TRBJ2-5; v_call: TRBV18; clone_size: few; d_call: .; cdr3_aa: CASSPIGGGGLETQYF; cdr3_nt: TGTGCCAGCTCACCAATTGGAGGAGGGGGCCTGGAGACCCAGTACTTC
j_call: TRBJ2-7; v_call: TRBV30; clone_size: .; d_call: .; cdr3_aa: CAWSDPGLPRDEQYF; cdr3_nt: TGTGCCTGGAGCGACCCGGGACTCCCGAGGGACGAGCAGTACTTC
j_call: TRBJ2-4; v_call: TRBV7-9; clone_size: .; d_call: .; cdr3_aa: CASSHPVRVDIQYF; cdr3_nt: TGTGCCAGCAGCCATCCCGTCAGGGTAGACATTCAGTACTTC
j_call: TRBJ2-1; v_call: TRBV27; clone_size: .; d_call: TRBD2; cdr3_aa: CASSRALLAGPGEEQFF; cdr3_nt: TGTGCCAGCAGCCGAGCCCTTCTAGCGGGACCCGGGGAGGAGCAGTTCTTC
j_call: TRBJ1-1; v_call: TRBV28; clone_size: .; d_call: TRBD1; cdr3_aa: CASSSRFGTGPEAFF; cdr3_nt: TGTGCCAGCAGTTCCCGATTTGGGACAGGACCTGAAGCTTTCTTT
j_call: TRBJ2-2; v_call: TRBV6-6; clone_size: .; d_call: TRBD2; cdr3_aa: CASSTRAGGNTGELFF; cdr3_nt: TGTGCCAGCAGTACTCGCGCGGGAGGGAACACCGGGGAGCTGTTTTTT
j_call: TRBJ1-5; v_call: TRBV10-3; clone_size: .; d_call: TRBD1; cdr3_aa: CASGTGLYSNQPQHF; cdr3_nt: TGTGCCAGCGGGACAGGACTTTATAGCAATCAGCCCCAGCATTTT
j_call: TRBJ1-2; v_call: TRBV6-5; clone_size: few; d_call: .; cdr3_aa: CASRQRPNYGYTF; cdr3_nt: TGTGCCAGCAGGCAGCGACCTAACTATGGCTACACCTTC
j_call: TRBJ1-6; v_call: TRBV14; clone_size: once; d_call: .; cdr3_aa: CASSQYRCGNSPLHF; cdr3_nt: TGTGCCAGCAGCCAGTATCGCTGCGGTAATTCACCCCTCCACTTT
j_call: TRBJ1-1; v_call: TRBV7-8; clone_size: few; d_call: .; cdr3_aa: CASSLGAGMNTEAFF; cdr3_nt: TGTGCCAGCAGCTTAGGGGCAGGCATGAACACTGAAGCTTTCTTT
j_call: TRBJ2-1; v_call: TRBV7-3; clone_size: .; d_call: .; cdr3_aa: CASRKQGGFYNEQFF; cdr3_nt: TGTGCCAGCAGGAAACAGGGGGGGTTCTACAATGAGCAGTTCTTC
j_call: TRBJ2-7; v_call: TRBV5-1; clone_size: .; d_call: TRBD1; cdr3_aa: CASAKQGASYEQYF; cdr3_nt: TGCGCCAGCGCGAAACAGGGGGCATCCTACGAGCAGTACTTC
j_call: TRBJ1-6; v_call: TRBV7-9; clone_size: .; d_call: .; cdr3_aa: CASSPDQGYSPLHF; cdr3_nt: TGTGCCAGCAGCCCGGACCAGGGGTATTCACCCCTCCACTTT
j_call: TRBJ1-1; v_call: TRBV19; clone_size: .; d_call: .; cdr3_aa: CASSIALLAKAFF; cdr3_nt: TGTGCCAGTAGTATAGCCCTCCTGGCAAAAGCTTTCTTT
j_call: TRBJ1-6; v_call: TRBV6-1; clone_size: .; d_call: .; cdr3_aa: CASSEGYLNPGSPLHF; cdr3_nt: TGTGCCAGCAGTGAAGGGTACCTTAACCCCGGTTCACCCCTCCACTTT
j_call: TRBJ2-3; v_call: TRBV30; clone_size: .; d_call: .; cdr3_aa: CACGQSTDTQYF; cdr3_nt: TGTGCCTGTGGACAGAGCACAGATACGCAGTATTTT
j_call: TRBJ1-4; v_call: TRBV2; clone_size: .; d_call: .; cdr3_aa: CASSEAEGSLYEKLFF; cdr3_nt: TGTGCCAGCAGTGAAGCCGAGGGATCCCTTTATGAAAAACTGTTTTTT
j_call: TRBJ1-4; v_call: TRBV2; clone_size: .; d_call: TRBD1; cdr3_aa: CASSYRGRLEKLFF; cdr3_nt: TGTGCCAGCAGTTACAGGGGGCGGCTAGAAAAACTGTTTTTT
j_call: TRBJ2-1; v_call: TRBV5-1; clone_size: .; d_call: .; cdr3_aa: CASSADRTPGNEQFF; cdr3_nt: TGCGCCAGCAGTGCCGACAGGACCCCCGGCAATGAGCAGTTCTTC
j_call: TRBJ1-3; v_call: TRBV7-9; clone_size: .; d_call: .; cdr3_aa: CASSWRDTIYF; cdr3_nt: TGTGCCAGCAGCTGGCGGGACACCATATATTTT
j_call: TRBJ1-4; v_call: TRBV9; clone_size: .; d_call: .; cdr3_aa: CASSVGGRDEKLFF; cdr3_nt: TGTGCCAGCAGCGTAGGGGGGCGAGACGAAAAACTGTTTTTT
j_call: TRBJ1-6; v_call: TRBV6-5; clone_size: .; d_call: .; cdr3_aa: CASSYGGQDSPLHF; cdr3_nt: TGTGCCAGCAGTTACGGAGGGCAGGATTCACCCCTCCACTTT
j_call: TRBJ1-1; v_call: TRBV19; clone_size: once; d_call: TRBD1; cdr3_aa: CASNTGVNTEAFF; cdr3_nt: TGTGCCAGTAACACAGGGGTTAACACTGAAGCTTTCTTT
j_call: TRBJ2-3; v_call: TRBV19; clone_size: .; d_call: TRBD2; cdr3_aa: CASSIKGGGATDTQYF; cdr3_nt: TGTGCCAGTAGTATAAAGGGCGGGGGGGCGACAGATACGCAGTATTTT
j_call: TRBJ2-7; v_call: TRBV30; clone_size: .; d_call: .; cdr3_aa: CAFGQSNYEQYF; cdr3_nt: TGTGCCTTTGGACAGTCAAACTACGAGCAGTACTTC
j_call: TRBJ2-2; v_call: TRBV5-1; clone_size: .; d_call: .; cdr3_aa: CASSLEPVRGTGELFF; cdr3_nt: TGCGCCAGCAGCTTGGAGCCGGTTAGAGGGACCGGGGAGCTGTTTTTT
j_call: TRBJ1-3; v_call: TRBV7-2; clone_size: .; d_call: .; cdr3_aa: CASSLRTVPSSGNTIYF; cdr3_nt: TGTGCCAGCAGCCTCCGGACTGTCCCATCCTCTGGAAACACCATATATTTT